This T cell receptor beta chain emerged from a study of neurological immune-mediated disorders. TCRdb analysed the 5' RACE reads with MiXCR anew, one entry per CDR3 protein. The sample shows 81,000 or so distinct CDR3 sequences, about 13% of them seen only once. This clonotype was found many times. The CDR3 has 15 residues. Germline CDR1 MNHEY, CDR2 SVGAGI. V dropped 0 bases and J dropped 4 bases, with 12 bases sitting between them. The time point: longitudinal time-point 2. This receptor was identified in a female donor with HTLV-1-associated myelopathy (HAM/TSP). The chain uses TRBV6-5 and TRBJ1-2, with D unclear. Sequencing used PBMCs. This CDR3 reads CASSYSPVSVYGYTF. For the CDR3, the DNA is TGTGCCAGCAGTTACTCGCCAGTCTCGGTCTATGGCTACACCTTC.